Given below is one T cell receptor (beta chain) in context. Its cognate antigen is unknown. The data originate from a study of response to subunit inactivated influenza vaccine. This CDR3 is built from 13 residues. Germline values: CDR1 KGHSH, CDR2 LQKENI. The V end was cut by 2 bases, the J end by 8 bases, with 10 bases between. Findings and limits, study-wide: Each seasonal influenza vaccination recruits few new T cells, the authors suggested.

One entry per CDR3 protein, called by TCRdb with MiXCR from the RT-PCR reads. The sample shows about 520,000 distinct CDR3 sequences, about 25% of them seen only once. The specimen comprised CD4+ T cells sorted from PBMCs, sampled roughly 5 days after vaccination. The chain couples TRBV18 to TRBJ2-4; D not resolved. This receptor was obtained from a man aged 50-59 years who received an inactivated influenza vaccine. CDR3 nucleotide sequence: TGTGCCAGCTCACCAGGGGATGGGGACATTCAGTACTTC. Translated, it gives CASSPGDGDIQYF.